This note documents a single T cell receptor (beta chain) sequence. Its antigen is not yet known. This receptor came from a mouse, so its gene names and germline sequences are mouse ones too. The read falls 1 residue short of the CDR3 end, and the missing part is taken from the germline J gene. Before genomic DNA was isolated with the DNeasy Blood & Tissue Kit, mouse tissues were minced with razor blades in buffered saline. The data were obtained in a study of tissue T cells after allogeneic stem cell transplantation (dated by TCRdb to 2021 to 2024). With respect to the entire study: The study profiled TCR beta repertoires across many tissues from research autopsies of patients with and without GVHD, plus mouse models of GVHD. The human part of the study was a prospective observational study with no blinding and no randomization. Points the paper makes about the study in general: Few T cell clones were found to be shared across patients, but shared repertoire signatures across patients were revealed in a tissue-specific fashion by motif-based clustering. Within patients, how anatomically similar tissues were was a major factor shaping TCR repertoire composition, regardless of disease or transplant status. A small and clinically heterogeneous patient cohort was studied, and sampling depth was acknowledged as a limitation. In both patients and mice, T cells from blood and spleen picked up only a limited part of the TCR repertoire that was detected in tissues. The study did not establish which tissue TCRs were alloreactive or antigen-specific, and some clones may have been host cells that persisted.

Library preparation was by the immunoSEQ multiplex PCR assay. TCRbeta CDR3 sequencing was done by Adaptive Biotechnologies at survey depth, reporting CDR3 sequences, V/J genes, productive frequency and template counts. TCR beta CDR3 regions were amplified from genomic DNA instead of RNA. The authors processed their data as follows. Jensen-Shannon divergence was used to quantify pairwise repertoire overlap between tissues, with a value of 1 indicating complete divergence and a value of 0 indicating identical repertoires. Tissues were clustered by single-linkage agglomerative hierarchical clustering of pairwise JSD values, and the clustering results were displayed as dendrograms. GLIPH2 was run on all patient samples with simulation_depth 1000, kmer_min_depth 3, cdr3_length_cutoff 8, keeping groups with more than two unique CDR3s. A standardized tissue-overlap score was calculated by extrapolating Jaccard GLIPH-group overlap across patients to a standard repertoire size of 1000 clones. Associations of diversity with clinical or experimental variables used linear mixed-effect models with tissue fixed effects and individual random effects. TCRdb took over this immuneACCESS table, retaining in-frame rearrangements with V and J assigned. Such tables are incomplete; in checked studies, under half of the missing clones stem from an unresolved V gene, and the remainder is unexplained. The V and J calls and clone size come from that table; D and trimming were worked out from the DNA. This sample has about 490 clones in its table, and around 66% of those were observed once. Over 9% of the sample goes to the ten largest clones.

There are 16 amino acids in the CDR3, from cysteine to phenylalanine inclusive. Of the CDR3's DNA, 45 bases were read; they are in frame from base 1. CDR1 and CDR2 (LGHNA, YNLKQL) derive from the germline V gene (reference sequence). Relative to germline, V is missing 4 bases and J is missing 0 bases, with 3 bases of the junction outside any gene match. The chain is assembled from TRBV5 and TRBJ1-6; 7 central bases correspond to TRBD1. Being an ORF, TRBJ1-6 has a function that is uncertain. The source material was gut tissue. The receptor comes from a female BALB/c mouse in good health. This line of mice carries MHC haplotype H2-d. The CDR3 protein sequence reads: CASSRQGPSYNSPLYF. Incomplete CDR3 DNA: TGTGCCAGCAGCCGACAGGGCCCTTCCTATAATTCGCCCCTCTAC.